This T cell receptor (beta chain) is from a study of shared clonotypes between healthy human individuals (dated by TCRdb to 2020 to 2022). For the study in its entirety: The cohort included a few men and two women between 18 and 49 years of age. Between about 0.85 and 9.5 billion PBMCs per donor were obtained by leukapheresis. To estimate repertoire size and how much clonotype sharing occurs between individuals, the study deeply sequenced the blood TCR repertoires of about five healthy adults. To increase sequencing depth and limit assay-specific biases, TCR repertoire library preparation and sequencing were carried out by different laboratories using diverse techniques. For each donor, CD4 naive and CD4 memory were each given three plates, CD8 naive was given two plates, and CD8 memory was given one plate. What the study reported, not specific to this receptor: Pairwise subsampling indicated that sequencing depth was expected to affect the degree of clonotype sharing among donors. Because the study included only a small number of donors, the genetic and exposure-history diversity represented was limited. Even with the large sequencing depth, rarefaction of the sorted-subset datasets indicated that sequencing was incomplete. Naive subsets generally had larger estimated clonotype richness than memory subsets. Sampling was restricted to blood, and TCR repertoires in tissue are likely to differ from TCR repertoires in blood. Across a few donors, roughly 5.4% of naive CD4, roughly 3.5% of naive CD8, 2% to 2.5% of memory CD4, and under 0.45% of memory CD8 clonotypes were shared. Compared with non-shared clonotypes, clonotypes shared by all four sorted-subset donors had higher generation probabilities.

The CDR3 runs 16 residues from the cysteine to the phenylalanine. Only the CDR3 portion is preserved as DNA: 48 bases, with reading frame beginning at the first base. CDR1 and CDR2 were assigned from the germline V gene as ENHRY and SYGVKD. The trim is 5 bases for V and 8 bases for J, with a gap of 22 bases between the germline ends. A remark on this clone: No cognate antigen has been identified for it. No per-base quality is available; no much larger clone lies one base away.

Healthy HIV-negative adults with no recently reported acute infections or vaccinations were included as donors. All donors were Caucasian adults living in Nashville, Tennessee, USA. Magnetic negative selection was used to enrich CD4+ T cells, after which naive cells were positively selected on CD45RA and the negative fraction became the memory subset. Blood was obtained by leukapheresis, after which PBMCs were separated by Ficoll-Histopaque density gradient centrifugation and cryopreserved in liquid nitrogen vapor phase. Analytical flow cytometry was used to check the purity and quantity of every magnetically sorted T cell population. From each sorted fraction, genomic DNA was isolated and quantified by UV absorbance on a Nanodrop 2000c. TCR CDR3 regions were amplified from genomic DNA by multiplex PCR using the deep immunoSEQ assay. Extracted genomic DNA from each cell subset was distributed evenly across all wells of several immunoSEQ 96-well plates, and each plate was treated as a replicate. For sorted subsets, around 200 ng genomic DNA, equal to some 30,000 T cell genomes, was loaded into each replicate PCR. Purified libraries were quantified with a Qubit 3.0 fluorometer, sized on a Bioanalyzer 2100, and re-quantified with the KAPA Library Quantification kit. Every immunoSEQ 96-well plate was sequenced on a dedicated single-read 150-cycle Illumina NextSeq 550 flow cell. Concerning the study's data processing: The immunoSEQ output contained only junctional sequences without quality scores, so filtering could not match that applied to full-length reads. Sequences were annotated with PyIR, a Python wrapper for IgBLAST v1.9, using IMGT germline references to assign V/J genes and CDR3. Reads were removed for weak V/J assignments (E-value above 1e-6), missing CDR3, stop codons, out-of-frame junctions, or ambiguous translated residues. V3J clonotypes were defined as sequences sharing the same inferred V gene, J gene, and CDR3 amino acid sequence. To compute the percentage overlap between repertoires, the number of shared unique clonotypes was divided by the size of the smaller repertoire. RTK rarefaction, the Chao1 estimator, and Recon v2.1 estimates of unobserved clonotypes were used to assess repertoire richness. Generation probabilities for all TCRbeta clonotypes obtained by the gDNA method from a handful of donors were computed using OLGA. The immuneACCESS repertoire file appears here via TCRdb, limited to in-frame rearrangements. These files lack a portion of the clones; in checked studies, under half of the deficit traces to unresolved V genes, and the cause of the others is not known. V and J calls plus clone size are reproduced from that table; the DNA served to infer D and trimming. The sample has 2 million to 3 million clones on record, approximately 94% of them singletons. The ten biggest clones cover about 0.13% of the sample.

The rearranged segments are TRBV10-3 and TRBJ2-1; matching of 7 bases hints at TRBD2 as the D gene. This TCR was recovered from a man in his late teens or twenties in good health. Sequencing was carried out using naive CD4+ T cells sorted from blood. Read against the paper, the sample's cell subset or site label means: CD45RA+ positively selected. CDR3 loop: CAISMVMTGGSDEQFF. The DNA is TGTGCCATCAGTATGGTAATGACGGGGGGCAGCGATGAGCAGTTCTTC.